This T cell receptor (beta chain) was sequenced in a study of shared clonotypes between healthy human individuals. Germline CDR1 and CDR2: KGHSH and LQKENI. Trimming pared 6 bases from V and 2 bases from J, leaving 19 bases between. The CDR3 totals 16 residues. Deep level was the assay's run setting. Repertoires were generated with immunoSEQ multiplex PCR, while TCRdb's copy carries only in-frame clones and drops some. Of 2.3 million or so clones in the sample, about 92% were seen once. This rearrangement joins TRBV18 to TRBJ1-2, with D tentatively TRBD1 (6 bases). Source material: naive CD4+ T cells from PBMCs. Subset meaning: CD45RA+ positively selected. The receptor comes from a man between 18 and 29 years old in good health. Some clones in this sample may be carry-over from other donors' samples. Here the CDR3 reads CASSSEVRGKNYGYTF. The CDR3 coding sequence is TGTGCCAGCTCCTCGGAAGTGAGGGGGAAGAACTATGGCTACACCTTC.